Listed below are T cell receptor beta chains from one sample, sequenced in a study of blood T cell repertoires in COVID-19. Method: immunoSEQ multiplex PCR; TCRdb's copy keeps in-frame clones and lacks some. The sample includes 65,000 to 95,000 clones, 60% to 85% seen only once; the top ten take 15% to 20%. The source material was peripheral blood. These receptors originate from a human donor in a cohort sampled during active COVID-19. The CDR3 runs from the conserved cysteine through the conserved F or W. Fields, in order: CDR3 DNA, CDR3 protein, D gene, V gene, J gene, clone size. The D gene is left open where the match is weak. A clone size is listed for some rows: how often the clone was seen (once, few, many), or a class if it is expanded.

DNA: TGTGCCAGCAGTGAATGGGACAGGAGCCTATCTGGAAACACCATATATTTT
CDR3: CASSEWDRSLSGNTIYF
D: TRBD1
V: TRBV6-1
J: TRBJ1-3
size: .

DNA: TGTGCCAGCAGCCTGGGGGCAGGGGCTGGGGCCAACGTCCTGACTTTC
CDR3: CASSLGAGAGANVLTF
D: .
V: TRBV3-1/TRBV3-2
J: TRBJ2-6
size: .

DNA: TGTGCCAGCAGGCAGGTCCCTGAGGGCTACACCTTC
CDR3: CASRQVPEGYTF
D: .
V: TRBV6-5
J: TRBJ1-2
size: .

DNA: TGTGCCAGCAGTGAAGGTCTAGCGGGGCAGTTCTTC
CDR3: CASSEGLAGQFF
D: TRBD2
V: TRBV25-1
J: TRBJ2-1
size: .

DNA: TGTGCCAGCAGTGAAGCGGGAGAGAGAGGGGGCTACACCTTC
CDR3: CASSEAGERGGYTF
D: .
V: TRBV6-1
J: TRBJ1-2
size: few

DNA: TGTGCCTGGTCCGGGGAGTCACCCCTCCACTTT
CDR3: CAWSGESPLHF
D: .
V: TRBV30
J: TRBJ1-6
size: few

DNA: TGTGCCAGCAGCCCTTCGGGACTAGCGGCTCCCGTCTTC
CDR3: CASSPSGLAAPVF
D: TRBD2
V: TRBV9
J: TRBJ2-1
size: few

DNA: TGTGCCAGCAGCTTGGGACAGGGGAAAACAGATACGCAGTATTTT
CDR3: CASSLGQGKTDTQYF
D: TRBD1
V: TRBV9
J: TRBJ2-3
size: .

DNA: TGCGCCAGCAGCTTGGAGGGGGCGCTGGGCTATGGCTACACCTTC
CDR3: CASSLEGALGYGYTF
D: TRBD1
V: TRBV5-1
J: TRBJ1-2
size: .

DNA: TGTGCCACCAGCGGGAGGGGAAACACCGGGGAGCTGTTTTTT
CDR3: CATSGRGNTGELFF
D: TRBD2
V: TRBV15
J: TRBJ2-2
size: .

DNA: TGCGCCAGCAGCTTGGTGGAGGGGCAGGAGACTGAAGCTTTCTTT
CDR3: CASSLVEGQETEAFF
D: .
V: TRBV5-1
J: TRBJ1-1
size: .

DNA: TGTGCCAGCAGCGTAGCGACTAGCGGAAGCTCCTACAATGAGCAGTTCTTC
CDR3: CASSVATSGSSYNEQFF
D: TRBD2
V: TRBV9
J: TRBJ2-1
size: .

DNA: TGCAGTGCTAGTAAACTCCGACTAGCCAAAAACATTCAGTACTTC
CDR3: CSASKLRLAKNIQYF
D: .
V: TRBV20-1
J: TRBJ2-4
size: .

DNA: TGTGCCACTGGGACTAGCGGATACAATGAGCAGTTCTTC
CDR3: CATGTSGYNEQFF
D: TRBD2
V: TRBV7-9
J: TRBJ2-1
size: .

DNA: TGTGCCAGCAGCCTACAGGGTTACACCATATATTTT
CDR3: CASSLQGYTIYF
D: .
V: TRBV7-2
J: TRBJ1-3
size: .

DNA: TGTGCCAGCAGCCTCCGGGGACAGGGATGGGGTTCGGGGAATGAGCAGTTCTTC
CDR3: CASSLRGQGWGSGNEQFF
D: TRBD1
V: TRBV11-2
J: TRBJ2-1
size: many

DNA: TGTGCTCTTGGGCTGAACACTGAAGCTTTCTTT
CDR3: CALGLNTEAFF
D: .
V: TRBV30
J: TRBJ1-1
size: .

DNA: TGTGCCAGCAGCCCATGGGGATCCATCGGGGGTGGGACAGATACGCAGTATTTT
CDR3: CASSPWGSIGGGTDTQYF
D: .
V: TRBV3-1/TRBV3-2
J: TRBJ2-3
size: .